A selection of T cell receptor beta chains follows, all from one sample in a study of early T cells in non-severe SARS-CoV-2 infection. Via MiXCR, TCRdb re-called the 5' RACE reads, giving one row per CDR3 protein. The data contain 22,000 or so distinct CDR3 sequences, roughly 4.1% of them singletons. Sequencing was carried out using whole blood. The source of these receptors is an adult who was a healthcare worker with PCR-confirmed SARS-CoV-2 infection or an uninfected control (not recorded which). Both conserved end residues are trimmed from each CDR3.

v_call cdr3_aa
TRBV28 ASSLTIQPQH
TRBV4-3 ASSQDSGGDAMNTEAF
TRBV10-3 ATRERTGVSNQPQH
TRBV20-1 SASWRRNEKLF
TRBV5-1 ASSLGHGGRGQF
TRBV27 ASSLGEPGRYEQY
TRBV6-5 ASSYPRQGGTGELF
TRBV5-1 ASSLNTGVNEQF
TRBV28 ASSPWMGTEAF
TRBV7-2 ASSPTRDLLTDTQY
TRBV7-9 ASSPLAGAKNIQY
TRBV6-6 ASSYSRDTQY
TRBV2 ASSEDRTYEQY
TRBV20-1 SATPKNEQY
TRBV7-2 ASSLLAGKGNQPQH
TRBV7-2 ASSLAAWGGEQY
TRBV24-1 ATSDATYEQY
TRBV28 ASSSGASLNIQY
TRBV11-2 ASSHRTEAF
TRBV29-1 SVESDRGRGETQY
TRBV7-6 ASSLGLAGGPGYNEQF
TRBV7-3 ASSPSRRGLIYGYT
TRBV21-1 ASKARGLSSYNSPLH
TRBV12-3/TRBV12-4 ASSLSASQETQY